Listed below are T cell receptor beta chains from one sample, sequenced in a study of CD8 T cells in ankylosing spondylitis. In TCRdb, the 5' RACE reads were re-called with MiXCR into one record per CDR3 protein. This table holds around 150,000 distinct CDR3 sequences, roughly 34% found once. Sequencing was done on a sample of synovial fluid, either unsorted or a sorted T cell fraction (not recorded which). These TCRs come from a male donor with ankylosing spondylitis. CDR3s include the opening cysteine and the closing phenylalanine or tryptophan. D genes are given only for firm matches. Only part of the rows carry a size: once, few, many, or a class if the clone is expanded.

v_gene,abundance,d_gene,j_gene,CDR3nt,CDR3aa
TRBV11-2,.,.,TRBJ2-7,TGTGCCAGCAGCGCCCGGCGGCAGGGAACCTACGAGCAGTACTTC,CASSARRQGTYEQYF
TRBV6-2/TRBV6-3,.,TRBD2,TRBJ2-1,TGTGCCAGCAGTTATCCGGGACTAGGTAATGAGCAGTTCTTC,CASSYPGLGNEQFF
TRBV2,.,.,TRBJ1-2,TGTGCCAGCTCTCCGGGAATCTCTAACTATGGCTACACCTTC,CASSPGISNYGYTF
TRBV7-2,few,.,TRBJ1-2,TGTGCCAGCAGCTTCGCTGGGACTGGCTACACCTTC,CASSFAGTGYTF
TRBV6-1,many,.,TRBJ2-7,TGTGCCAGCAGCCTACACAGGGAGGGCTACGAGCAGTACTTC,CASSLHREGYEQYF
TRBV6-1,.,.,TRBJ2-2,TGTGCCAGCAGCGCCCTGCGGGACACCGGGGAGCTGTTTTTT,CASSALRDTGELFF
TRBV7-9,.,.,TRBJ2-2,TGTGCCAGCAGCCAAACCGGGACGGTTAACACCGGGGAGCTGTTTTTT,CASSQTGTVNTGELFF
TRBV12-3/TRBV12-4,few,.,TRBJ2-5,TGTGCCAGCAGTTTAGGCAGCGGGCACCTCAAGGGAGAGACCCAGTACTTC,CASSLGSGHLKGETQYF
TRBV6-1,few,.,TRBJ2-4,TGTGCCAGCAGTCGAGACGGACTCCGAGCCAAAAACATTCAGTACTTC,CASSRDGLRAKNIQYF
TRBV2,few,TRBD2,TRBJ2-5,TGTGCCAGCAGTTTCTCAGGACTAGCGGGAGAGACCCAGTACTTC,CASSFSGLAGETQYF
TRBV20-1,.,TRBD1,TRBJ2-7,TGCAGTGCTACGACAGGGGGGTCCTACGAGCAGTACTTC,CSATTGGSYEQYF
TRBV20-1,few,.,TRBJ1-2,TGCAGTGCTAGAGATCTCCGGGATTTACGGACCGGCTACACCTTC,CSARDLRDLRTGYTF
TRBV20-1,few,TRBD1,TRBJ2-1,TGCAGTGCTAGAGATAGAGGTGCAGGGGGCTCCTACAATGAGCAGTTCTTC,CSARDRGAGGSYNEQFF
TRBV2,.,TRBD1,TRBJ2-1,TGTGCCAGCAGGTCAGGGGGTAAGGCCTACAATGAGCAGTTCTTC,CASRSGGKAYNEQFF
TRBV28,.,.,TRBJ2-7,TGTGCCAGCAGTTTCGGCATTAAGCACGAGCAGTACTTC,CASSFGIKHEQYF
TRBV7-3,.,.,TRBJ2-7,TGTGCCAGCAGCTTAACCCAGGGTTCCTACGAGCAGTACTTC,CASSLTQGSYEQYF
TRBV29-1,many,TRBD2,TRBJ2-1,TGCAGCGTCTTCGGGACTAGCGGTAACAATGAGCAGTTCTTC,CSVFGTSGNNEQFF
TRBV14,few,.,TRBJ1-1,TGTGCCAGCACCAAGGCAGGGGTGGTGACTGAAGCTTTCTTT,CASTKAGVVTEAFF
TRBV29-1,.,TRBD1,TRBJ1-2,TGCAGCGTTTGGGACAGGTCGGGGGACTATGGCTACACCTTC,CSVWDRSGDYGYTF
TRBV11-2,few,.,TRBJ2-2,TGTGCCAGCAGCTTAGAAACAGGGTTCACCGGGGAGCTGTTTTTT,CASSLETGFTGELFF
TRBV7-3,once,.,TRBJ2-3,TGTGCCAGCAGCTTCTCAGGGGAAGATACGCAGTATTTT,CASSFSGEDTQYF
TRBV7-8,.,.,TRBJ1-3,TGTGCCAGCAGCCCCCCCCGGGGCTCTGGAAACACCATATATTTT,CASSPPRGSGNTIYF
TRBV29-1,few,TRBD1,TRBJ1-1,TGCAGCGTTGAACCGTTCCAGGGGGCGGGGAACACTGAAGCTTTCTTT,CSVEPFQGAGNTEAFF
TRBV5-1,many,.,TRBJ1-2,TGCGCCAGCAGCTTGGACTCCGCGGGCTACACCTTC,CASSLDSAGYTF
TRBV20-1,many,.,TRBJ1-4,TGCAGTGCTTCCGGGACGGACGTCGGAAAACTGTTTTTT,CSASGTDVGKLFF
TRBV7-2,.,.,TRBJ2-3,TGTGCCAGCAGCCTTACAGGGCTTCGCACAGATACGCAGTATTTT,CASSLTGLRTDTQYF
TRBV5-5,.,.,TRBJ2-1,TGTGCCAGCAGCTTGTCGTGGACAGAATACAATGAGCAGTTCTTC,CASSLSWTEYNEQFF